This T cell receptor beta chain is drawn from a study of T cell responses to AZD1222 COVID-19 vaccine. Trimming took 7 bases from V and 0 from J, leaving 12 bases between them. The CDR3 is made up of 15 amino acids. Per the germline V gene, CDR1 is SNHLY and CDR2 is FYNNEI. Regarding the study as a whole: Spike-specific TCR breadth and depth were elevated following two AZD1222 doses. There were mostly white British donors and more females than males, and clonal diversity was possibly underestimated. Of spike-specific TCRs, nearly half reportedly target regions left unmutated in variants. Only a handful of AZD1222 recipients, roughly 6 in all, had baseline seropositivity.

TCRdb keeps only in-frame clones here, not all; method: immunoSEQ multiplex PCR. Of roughly 100,000 clones in the sample, 90% were seen once. This clone was recorded a few times. No antigen is known for it. This sequence joins TRBV2 and TRBJ1-4; D gene uncertain. This specimen consisted of peripheral blood, obtained on day 0 of AZD1222 vaccination. This receptor was obtained from an adult in good health. The CDR3 sequence: CASNGRVSTNEKLFF. CDR3 nucleotide sequence: TGTGCCAGCAATGGGAGGGTTTCAACTAATGAAAAACTGTTTTTT.